This T cell receptor (beta chain) was sequenced in a study of blood T cell repertoires in COVID-19. Germline CDR1 reads SGHVS; CDR2 reads FQNEAQ. Unmatched junction bases numbered 8, after V lost 1 base and J lost 0 bases. The CDR3 contains 18 residues. Original handling: Estimation of nucleated cell counts was performed using reference gene primer amplification. Method: immunoSEQ multiplex PCR; TCRdb's copy keeps in-frame clones and lacks some. The DNA gave D and trimming, while V, J and clone size come from that table. The sample lists just over 95,000 clones; over 75% were seen once. Sequenced: peripheral blood. This TCR was recovered from a man between 60 and 75 years old with acute or convalescent COVID-19. The chain couples TRBV7-8 to TRBJ1-2; 10 bases are a match to TRBD1. The CDR3 DNA is TGTGCCAGCAGCTTAGTTTCGGGGACAGGGGAAGCTAACTATGGCTACACCTTC. This gives the protein CASSLVSGTGEANYGYTF.